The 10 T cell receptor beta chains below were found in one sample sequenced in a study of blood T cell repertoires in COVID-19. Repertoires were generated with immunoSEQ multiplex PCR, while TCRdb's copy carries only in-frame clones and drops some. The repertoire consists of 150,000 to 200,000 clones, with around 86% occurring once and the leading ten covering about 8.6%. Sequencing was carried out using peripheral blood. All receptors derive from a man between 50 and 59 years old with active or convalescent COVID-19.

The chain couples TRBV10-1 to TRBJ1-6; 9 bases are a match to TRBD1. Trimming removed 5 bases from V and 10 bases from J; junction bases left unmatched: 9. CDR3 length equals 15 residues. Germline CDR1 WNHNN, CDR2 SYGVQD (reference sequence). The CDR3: CASSPPGQGESPLHF. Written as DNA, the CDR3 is TGCGCCAGCAGTCCCCCGGGACAGGGAGAGTCACCCCTCCACTTT.

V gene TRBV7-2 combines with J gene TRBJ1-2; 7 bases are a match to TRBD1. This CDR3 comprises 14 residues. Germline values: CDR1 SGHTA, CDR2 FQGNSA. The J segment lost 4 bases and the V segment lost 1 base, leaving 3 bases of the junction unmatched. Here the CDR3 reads CASSLGGTAYGYTF. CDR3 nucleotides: TGTGCCAGCAGCTTAGGGGGGACAGCCTATGGCTACACCTTC.

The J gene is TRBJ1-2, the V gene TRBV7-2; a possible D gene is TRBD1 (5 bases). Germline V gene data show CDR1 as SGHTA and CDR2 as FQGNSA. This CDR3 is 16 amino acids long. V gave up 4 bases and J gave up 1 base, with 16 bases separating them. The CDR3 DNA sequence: TGTGCCAGCAGCTCCCAGGGTGGGGTCAATAACTATGGCTACACCTTC. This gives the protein CASSSQGGVNNYGYTF.

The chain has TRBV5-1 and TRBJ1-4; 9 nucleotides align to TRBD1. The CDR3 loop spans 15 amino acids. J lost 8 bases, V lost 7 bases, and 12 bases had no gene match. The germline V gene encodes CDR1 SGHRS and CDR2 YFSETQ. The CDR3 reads CASGLGTGTGEKLFF. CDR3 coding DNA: TGCGCCAGCGGACTGGGGACAGGGACTGGGGAAAAACTGTTTTTT.

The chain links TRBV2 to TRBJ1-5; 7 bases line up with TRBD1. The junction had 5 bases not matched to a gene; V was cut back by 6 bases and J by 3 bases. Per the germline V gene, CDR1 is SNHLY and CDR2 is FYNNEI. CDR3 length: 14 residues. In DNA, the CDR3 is TGTGCCAGCAGCCGACAGGGAGACAATCAGCCCCAGCATTTT. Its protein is CASSRQGDNQPQHF.

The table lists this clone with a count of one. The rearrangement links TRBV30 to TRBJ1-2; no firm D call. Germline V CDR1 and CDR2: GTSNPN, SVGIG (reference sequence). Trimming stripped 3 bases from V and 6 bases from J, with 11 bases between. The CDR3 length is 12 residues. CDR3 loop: CAWRYGENGYTF. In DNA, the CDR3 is TGTGCCTGGAGGTACGGAGAGAATGGCTACACCTTC. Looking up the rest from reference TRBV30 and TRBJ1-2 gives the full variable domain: SQTIHQWPATLVQPVGSPLSLECTVEGTSNPNLYWYRQAAGRGLQLLFYSVGIGQISSEVPQNLSASRPQDRQFILSSKKLLLSDSGFYLCAWRYGENGYTFGSGTRLTVV.

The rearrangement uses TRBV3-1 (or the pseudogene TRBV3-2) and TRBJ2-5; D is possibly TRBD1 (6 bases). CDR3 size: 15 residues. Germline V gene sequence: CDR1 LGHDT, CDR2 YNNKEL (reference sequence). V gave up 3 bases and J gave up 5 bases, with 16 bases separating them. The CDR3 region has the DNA TGTGCCAGCAGCCAGGGAACAGGGACATCGGAGACCCAGTACTTC. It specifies CASSQGTGTSETQYF.

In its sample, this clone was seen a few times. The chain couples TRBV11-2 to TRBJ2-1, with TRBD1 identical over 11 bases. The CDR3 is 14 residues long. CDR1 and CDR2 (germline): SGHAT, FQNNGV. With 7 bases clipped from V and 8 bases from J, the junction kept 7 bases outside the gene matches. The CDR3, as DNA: TGTGCCAGCACACCGGGACAGGGGGGTTATGAGCAGTTCTTC. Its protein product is CASTPGQGGYEQFF.

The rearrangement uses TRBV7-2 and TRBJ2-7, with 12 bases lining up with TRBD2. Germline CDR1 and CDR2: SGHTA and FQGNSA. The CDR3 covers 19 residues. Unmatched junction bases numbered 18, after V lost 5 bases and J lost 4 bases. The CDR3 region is CASSPGTGPLGLAGYEQYF. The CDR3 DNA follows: TGTGCCAGCAGCCCCGGGACAGGGCCCTTGGGACTAGCGGGTTACGAGCAGTACTTC.

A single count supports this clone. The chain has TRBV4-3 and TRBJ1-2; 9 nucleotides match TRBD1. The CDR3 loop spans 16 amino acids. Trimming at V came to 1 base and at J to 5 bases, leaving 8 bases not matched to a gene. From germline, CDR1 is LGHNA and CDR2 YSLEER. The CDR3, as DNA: TGCGCCAGCAGCCAAGGGCCGGGACAGGGAGGGTATGGCTACACCTTC. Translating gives CASSQGPGQGGYGYTF.